One and the same sample provided the 23 T cell receptor beta chains below, sequenced in a study of shared T cell receptors in the human thymus. The method was immunoSEQ multiplex PCR; TCRdb's version includes in-frame clones alone and lacks a portion of them. The table records about 380,000 clones, 95% of them present only once. The sequenced material came from thymocytes. The receptors here all came from a human donor.

This clone has just one count. The V gene is TRBV5-4, the J gene TRBJ1-1; no clear D. The CDR3 extends over 14 amino acids. The V end was cut by 4 bases, the J end by 4 bases, with 14 bases between. CDR1 is SGHNT, CDR2 YYREEE, per germline (reference sequence). CDR3 sequence (DNA): TGTGCCAGCAGCCCTCCGGGCCGGAGCACTGAAGCTTTCTTT. As protein: CASSPPGRSTEAFF. Full variable domain (missing parts from reference TRBV5-4 and TRBJ1-1): ETGVTQSPTHLIKTRGQQVTLRCSSQSGHNTVSWYQQALGQGPQFIFQYYREEENGRGNFPPRFSGLQFPNYSSELNVNALELDDSALYLCASSPPGRSTEAFFGQGTRLTVV.

The chain is built from TRBV29-1 and TRBJ2-3; D might be TRBD1 (6 bases). CDR3 length: 13 amino acids. Germline CDR1 SQVTM, CDR2 ANQGSEA. Trimming removed 3 bases from V and 2 bases from J, with 9 bases in between. The CDR3 bases are TGCAGCGTTGACAGGGGTAACACAGATACGCAGTATTTT. Encoded protein: CSVDRGNTDTQYF.

V usage is TRBV5-6 and J usage is TRBJ2-7, with TRBD1 as a possible D gene (6 bases). V was cut by 6 bases and J by 5 bases, with 18 bases left in between. The V gene's germline CDR1 is SGHDT and CDR2 YYEEEE. The CDR3 runs 14 residues. The CDR3 reads CASKGTAEGDEQYF. In nucleotides, the CDR3 is TGTGCCAGCAAAGGAACGGCTGAGGGGGACGAGCAGTACTTC.

Remarks on this clone: In the same sample, other DNA sequences code for this CDR3. V usage is TRBV7-6 and J usage is TRBJ2-7, with 8 bases aligning to TRBD1. The CDR3 runs 14 residues. Germline trimming cut 3 bases from V and 4 bases from J; bases unmatched to any gene: 5. Germline lookup yields CDR1 SGHVS and CDR2 FNYEAQ. CDR3 sequence: CASSFRDRTYEQYF. The CDR3 DNA follows: TGTGCCAGCAGCTTCCGGGACAGGACTTACGAGCAGTACTTC.

The genes are TRBV27 and TRBJ2-7; 9 nucleotides match TRBD1. The CDR3 contains 15 residues. The V gene end was trimmed by 5 bases and the J gene end by 3 bases; junction bases not matched to a gene: 8. CDR1 is MNHEY, CDR2 SMNVEV, per germline (reference sequence). CDR3 sequence: CASSLRPGQGYEQYF. The CDR3 DNA sequence: TGTGCCAGCAGTCTCCGCCCGGGACAGGGCTACGAGCAGTACTTC.

The gene calls are TRBV6-1 and TRBJ1-4; no reliable D call. The ends were cut back, 6 bases at V and 4 bases at J, with 12 bases in the middle. Germline loops: CDR1 MNHNS, CDR2 SASEGT. The CDR3 extends over 14 amino acids. CDR3 sequence reads: CASRSRSDNEKLFF. Written as DNA, the CDR3 is TGTGCCAGCAGGTCGAGATCGGATAATGAAAAACTGTTTTTT.

The chain links TRBV27 to TRBJ2-7; D is possibly TRBD1 (5 bases). This CDR3 is built from 14 residues. The germline V gene has CDR1 MNHEY and CDR2 SMNVEV (reference sequence). V shed 5 bases and J shed 3 bases, with 14 bases lying between them. The CDR3 DNA sequence: TGTGCCAGCAGTAGACAGCCCCCAGGCTACGAGCAGTACTTC. This sequence encodes CASSRQPPGYEQYF.

The V call is TRBV9, the J call TRBJ2-3; 11 bases line up with TRBD2. This CDR3 region has 15 residues. CDR1 is SGDLS and CDR2 is YYNGEE in the germline V gene. V lost 3 bases, J lost 4 bases, and 4 bases stayed unmatched. CDR3 bases: TGTGCCAGCAGCGCCTCGGGACTAGCGGCAGATACGCAGTATTTT. This codes for CASSASGLAADTQYF.

J is TRBJ1-2 and V is TRBV28; D is perhaps TRBD1 (6 bases). The CDR3 extends over 14 amino acids. V was clipped by 8 bases and J by 4 bases, with 17 bases between them. Germline V gives CDR1 MDHEN, CDR2 SYDVKM. In DNA form, the CDR3 reads TGTGCCAGCCTCCTAGCCGGACAGACCTATGGCTACACCTTC. It encodes CASLLAGQTYGYTF.

V is TRBV7-6 and J is TRBJ2-1, with TRBD2 as a possible D gene (5 bases). Germline V gives CDR1 SGHVS, CDR2 FNYEAQ. This CDR3 region has 16 residues. The ends were cut back, 4 bases at V and 0 bases at J, with 13 bases in the middle. CDR3 nucleotides: TGTGCCAGCAGCTCGTTTTCTGGGAGCTCCTACAATGAGCAGTTCTTC. Amino acid sequence: CASSSFSGSSYNEQFF.

V and J are TRBV28 and TRBJ2-1, with D uncertain. V dropped 7 bases and J dropped 9 bases, with 16 bases sitting between them. This CDR3 spans 13 amino acids. Germline-derived CDR1 and CDR2 are MDHEN and SYDVKM. This chain's CDR3 is CASTAKTRGEQFF. The CDR3 DNA reads as TGTGCCAGCACCGCAAAAACCCGCGGTGAGCAGTTCTTC.

The J gene is TRBJ2-7, the V gene TRBV19; 7 bases line up with TRBD1. Germline V gene lookup returns CDR1 LNHDA and CDR2 SQIVND (reference sequence). CDR3 size: 14 residues. Trimming took 5 bases from V and 4 from J; bases not matched to a gene: 8. Here the CDR3 reads CASSHPGQMYEQYF. In nucleotides, the CDR3 is TGTGCCAGTAGTCACCCGGGACAGATGTACGAGCAGTACTTC.

The V and J genes are TRBV28 and TRBJ1-1; maybe TRBD1 (5 bases). The germline gives CDR1 MDHEN, CDR2 SYDVKM. The V end lost 5 bases, the J end lost 5 bases, and 18 bases lay between the germline ends. This CDR3 has 15 residues. CDR3 amino acids: CASSPAGDPSTEAFF. As DNA, the CDR3 is TGTGCCAGCAGTCCGGCGGGGGACCCCTCGACTGAAGCTTTCTTT.

The chain uses TRBV28 and TRBJ2-2; 7 bases align to TRBD2. The CDR3 length is 12 residues. CDR1 and CDR2 from the germline V gene are MDHEN and SYDVKM. CDR3 residues: CAGGRGTGELFF. The DNA of the CDR3 is TGTGCAGGTGGGAGGGGCACCGGGGAGCTGTTTTTT.

V usage is TRBV28 and J usage is TRBJ2-6; D is uncertain. The CDR3 is 18 amino acids. V lost 5 bases and J lost 5, with 22 bases in between. Germline CDR1 is MDHEN and CDR2 is SYDVKM. CDR3: CASSIAFLTQSRANVLTF. In DNA form, the CDR3 reads TGTGCCAGCAGTATTGCCTTTTTGACACAAAGTCGGGCCAACGTCCTGACTTTC. Full variable domain (rest looked up from reference TRBV28 and TRBJ2-6): DVKVTQSSRYLVKRTGEKVFLECVQDMDHENMFWYRQDPGLGLRLIYFSYDVKMKEKGDIPEGYSVSREKKERFSLILESASTNQTSMYLCASSIAFLTQSRANVLTFGAGSRLTVL.

The chain links TRBV28 to TRBJ1-2; TRBD1 is a possible D gene (6 bases). This CDR3 region has 14 residues. Germline V gives CDR1 MDHEN, CDR2 SYDVKM. V lost 3 bases, J lost 6 bases, and 14 bases lay in between. CDR3 sequence: CASSFRQGRNGYTF. As DNA, the CDR3 is TGTGCCAGCAGTTTTCGGCAGGGGAGGAATGGCTACACCTTC.

This clone has more than one count but fewer than ten. The chain couples TRBV25-1 to TRBJ1-4; tentatively, D is TRBD1 (6 bases). Looked up from germline, CDR1 is MGHDK and CDR2 is SYGVNS. V lost 4 bases, J lost 3 bases, and 18 bases lay in between. CDR3 length: 17 amino acids. In DNA, the CDR3 is TGTGCCAGCAGTGCCGGGGGCGGTCTCTCGGCTAATGAAAAACTGTTTTTT. It encodes CASSAGGGLSANEKLFF.

The chain is built from TRBV5-6 and TRBJ2-2; the D call may be TRBD1 or TRBD2 (5 bases each). The CDR3 has 15 amino acids. With 4 bases removed from V and 6 bases from J, the gap between germline ends came to 16 bases. Germline loops: CDR1 SGHDT, CDR2 YYEEEE. The CDR3 loop is CASSPAGRGSGELFF. The CDR3 region has the DNA TGTGCCAGCAGCCCCGCCGGTCGGGGCTCCGGGGAGCTGTTTTTT.

J is TRBJ1-1 and V is TRBV7-9; the D gene is possibly TRBD1 (5 bases). The ends were cut back, 3 bases at V and 4 bases at J, with 12 bases in the middle. Germline-derived CDR1 and CDR2 are SEHNR and FQNEAQ (reference sequence). The CDR3 loop spans 14 amino acids. The CDR3 region has the DNA TGTGCCAGCAGCTTCTCAGGGAAGGGCACTGAAGCTTTCTTT. It specifies CASSFSGKGTEAFF.

The chain uses TRBV27 and TRBJ1-5; no firm D call. The CDR3 runs to 16 residues. The ends were cut back, 5 bases at V and 5 bases at J, with 19 bases in the middle. Germline assignment: CDR1 MNHEY and CDR2 SMNVEV (reference sequence). CDR3: CASSNGRSDEYQPQHF. DNA of the CDR3: TGTGCCAGCAGTAATGGACGGTCTGATGAGTATCAGCCCCAGCATTTT.

The chain combines TRBV19 with TRBJ2-2, with unresolved D. The V gene lost 3 bases and the J gene lost 7 bases, with 15 bases spanning the gap. The CDR3 is 15 residues long. Germline CDR1 and CDR2: LNHDA and SQIVND (reference sequence). Here the CDR3 DNA reads TGTGCCAGTAGTATCCCCCCCAGGCGCGGCGGGGAGCTGTTTTTT. Residues: CASSIPPRRGGELFF.

The DNA for the CDR3 is TGCTCGAAAGGGCAGTACGAGCAGTACTTC. Translating it yields CSKGQYEQYF. V is TRBV20-1 and J is TRBJ2-7, with D uncertain. CDR1 and CDR2 (germline): DFQATT, SNEGSKA (reference sequence). The CDR3 totals 10 residues.

The J gene is TRBJ2-1, the V gene TRBV13; 11 positions agree with TRBD2. Trimming cost V 4 bases and J 5 bases; bases outside gene matches: 4. This CDR3 spans 15 amino acids. Germline V gene sequence: CDR1 PRHDT, CDR2 FYEKMQ (reference sequence). In nucleotides, the CDR3 is TGTGCCAGCAGCTCCGGGACTAGCGGAAACAATGAGCAGTTCTTC. This translates into CASSSGTSGNNEQFF.